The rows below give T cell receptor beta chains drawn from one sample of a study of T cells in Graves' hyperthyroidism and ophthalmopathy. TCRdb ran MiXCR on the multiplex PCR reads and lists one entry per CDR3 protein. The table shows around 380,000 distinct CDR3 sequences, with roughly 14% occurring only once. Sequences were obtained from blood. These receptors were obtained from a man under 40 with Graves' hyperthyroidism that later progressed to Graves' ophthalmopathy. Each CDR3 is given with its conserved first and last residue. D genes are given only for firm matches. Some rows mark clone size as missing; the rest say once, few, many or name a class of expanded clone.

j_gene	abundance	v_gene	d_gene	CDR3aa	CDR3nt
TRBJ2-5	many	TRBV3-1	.	CASSQTTGIQETQYF	TGTGCCAGCAGCCAAACCACAGGAATCCAAGAGACCCAGTACTTC
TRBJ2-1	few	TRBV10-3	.	CAISESIIDSDNEQFF	TGTGCCATCAGTGAGTCGATAATTGATTCGGACAATGAGCAGTTCTTC
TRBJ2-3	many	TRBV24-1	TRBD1	CATSDSLSQRTGGNPDTQYF	TGTGCCACCAGTGATAGTCTCTCTCAGAGGACAGGGGGCAATCCAGATACGCAGTATTTT
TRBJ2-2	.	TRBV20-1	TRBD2	CSARLAENTGELFF	TGCAGTGCCAGACTAGCAGAGAACACCGGGGAGCTGTTTTTT
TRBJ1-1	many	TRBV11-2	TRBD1	CASSSGQRFTEAFF	TGTGCCAGCAGCTCGGGACAGCGATTCACTGAAGCTTTCTTT
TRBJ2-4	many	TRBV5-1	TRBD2	CASSLDTSGLAKNIQYF	TGCGCCAGCAGCTTGGATACTAGCGGGTTAGCCAAAAACATTCAGTACTTC
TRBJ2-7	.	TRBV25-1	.	CASSGAAGDSVIGYEQYF	TGTGCCAGCAGTGGCGCGGCAGGGGATTCGGTTATAGGCTACGAGCAGTACTTC
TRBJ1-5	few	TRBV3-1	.	CASSRNRQGNQPQHF	TGTGCCAGCAGCCGAAATAGACAGGGCAATCAGCCCCAGCATTTT
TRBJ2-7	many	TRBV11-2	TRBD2	CASSSGGWTSENYEQYF	TGTGCCAGCAGCTCCGGGGGGTGGACTAGCGAGAACTACGAGCAGTACTTC
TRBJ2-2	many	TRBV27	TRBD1	CASSLPGQGADGELFF	TGTGCCAGCAGTTTACCCGGACAGGGGGCTGATGGGGAGCTGTTTTTT
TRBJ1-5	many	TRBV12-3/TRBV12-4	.	CASSQTGQPQHF	TGTGCCAGCAGCCAGACAGGTCAGCCCCAGCATTTT
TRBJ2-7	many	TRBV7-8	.	CASSLARGPVLYEQYF	TGTGCCAGCAGCTTAGCGCGGGGACCAGTTCTCTACGAGCAGTACTTC
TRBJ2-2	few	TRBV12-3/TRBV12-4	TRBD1	CASSARTGGYTGELFF	TGTGCCAGCAGTGCCCGGACAGGGGGCTACACCGGGGAGCTGTTTTTT
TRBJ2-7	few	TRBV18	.	CASSPPGGIYEQYF	TGTGCCAGCTCACCACCCGGGGGAATCTACGAGCAGTACTTC
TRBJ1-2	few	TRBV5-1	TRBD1	CASSPSGTGTYGYTF	TGCGCCAGCAGCCCGAGCGGGACAGGGACCTATGGCTACACCTTC
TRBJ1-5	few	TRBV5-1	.	CASSFRGHF	TGCGCCAGCAGCTTTCGGGGGCATTTT
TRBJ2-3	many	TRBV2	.	CASVDTDTQYF	TGTGCCAGCGTTGACACAGATACGCAGTATTTT
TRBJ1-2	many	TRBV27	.	CASSFSGAGGYTF	TGTGCCAGCAGTTTCTCAGGGGCTGGAGGCTACACCTTC
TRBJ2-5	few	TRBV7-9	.	CASSPPFEGWETQYF	TGTGCCAGCAGCCCCCCGTTTGAGGGCTGGGAGACCCAGTACTTC
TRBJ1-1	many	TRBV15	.	CATSREWGGRTEAFF	TGTGCCACCAGCAGGGAGTGGGGGGGCCGCACTGAAGCTTTCTTT
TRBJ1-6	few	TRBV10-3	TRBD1	CAIRAGQGQGSPLHF	TGTGCCATCAGGGCTGGACAGGGGCAAGGGTCACCCCTCCACTTT
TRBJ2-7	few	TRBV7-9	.	CASGDRTEQYF	TGTGCCAGCGGAGACCGTACCGAGCAGTACTTC
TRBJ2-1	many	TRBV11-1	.	CASSLMRAADNEQFF	TGTGCCAGCAGCTTAATGAGGGCAGCTGACAATGAGCAGTTCTTC
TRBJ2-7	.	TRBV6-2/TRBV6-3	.	CASSYGGSRNEQYF	TGTGCCAGCAGTTACGGGGGGAGTAGGAACGAGCAGTACTTC
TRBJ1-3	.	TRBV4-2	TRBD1	CASSQGEGASGNTIYF	TGTGCCAGCAGCCAAGGGGAGGGGGCCTCTGGAAACACCATATATTTT
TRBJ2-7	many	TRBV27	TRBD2	CASSFGLAGGPYEQYF	TGTGCCAGCAGTTTCGGACTAGCGGGGGGTCCTTACGAGCAGTACTTC
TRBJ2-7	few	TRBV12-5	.	CASGFGAVAIYERYF	TGTGCTAGTGGTTTTGGGGCAGTTGCAATCTACGAGCGGTACTTC
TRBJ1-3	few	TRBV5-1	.	CASSFGGLGSGNTIYF	TGCGCCAGCAGCTTTGGGGGTCTGGGGTCTGGAAACACCATATATTTT
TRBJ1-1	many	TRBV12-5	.	CASGSRGRHTEAFF	TGTGCTAGTGGTTCCCGCGGCAGGCACACTGAAGCTTTCTTT
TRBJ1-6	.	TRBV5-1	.	CASSGGDGESPLHF	TGCGCCAGCAGCGGCGGGGACGGGGAATCACCCCTCCACTTT
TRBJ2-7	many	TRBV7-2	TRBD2	CASSLVSGGSSYEQYF	TGTGCCAGCAGCTTAGTTTCCGGGGGGAGCTCCTACGAGCAGTACTTC
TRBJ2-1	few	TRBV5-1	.	CASSLSRVTHNEQFF	TGCGCCAGCAGCTTGTCCAGGGTTACTCACAATGAGCAGTTCTTC
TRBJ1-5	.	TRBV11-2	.	CASSLHSGDQPQHF	TGTGCCAGCAGCTTGCATTCTGGGGATCAGCCCCAGCATTTT
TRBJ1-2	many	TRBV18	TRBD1	CASSPQGALDYGYTF	TGTGCCAGCTCACCACAGGGGGCTCTTGACTATGGCTACACCTTC
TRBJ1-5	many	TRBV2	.	CASSGVGNQPQHF	TGTGCCAGCAGTGGAGTGGGGAATCAGCCCCAGCATTTT
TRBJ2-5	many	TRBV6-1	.	CASSSHWGTQETQYF	TGTGCCAGCAGTTCCCACTGGGGCACTCAAGAGACCCAGTACTTC
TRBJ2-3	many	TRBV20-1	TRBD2	CSASPLAGDLADTQYF	TGCAGTGCTAGCCCACTAGCGGGGGATTTAGCAGATACGCAGTATTTT
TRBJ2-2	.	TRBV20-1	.	CSARTGTTNTGELFF	TGCAGTGCTAGAACCGGGACAACGAACACCGGGGAGCTGTTTTTT
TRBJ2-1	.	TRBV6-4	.	CASSGGDTFAYNEQFF	TGTGCCAGCAGTGGGGGGGACACCTTTGCCTACAATGAGCAGTTCTTC
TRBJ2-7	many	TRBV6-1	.	CASSVEMYEQYF	TGTGCCAGCAGTGTAGAGATGTACGAGCAGTACTTC
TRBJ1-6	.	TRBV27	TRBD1	CASSSPGQGDSPLHF	TGTGCCAGCAGTTCACCGGGACAGGGAGATTCACCCCTCCACTTT
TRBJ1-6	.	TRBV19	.	CASSPPEGTRSSYNSPLHF	TGTGCCAGTAGTCCCCCGGAGGGGACAAGGAGCTCCTATAATTCACCCCTCCACTTT